This T cell receptor beta chain derives from a study of shared clonotypes between healthy human individuals. With V trimmed by 3 bases and J by 2 bases, 2 bases remained unmatched. Germline CDR1 MDHEN, CDR2 SYDVKM. This CDR3 has 14 residues. This table comes from immunoSEQ multiplex PCR, and its TCRdb copy is limited to in-frame clones, with some not included. The sample records about 2.1 million clones, 90% to 95% being singletons. Terminally differentiated effector memory CD45RA+ cells were excluded from the naive CD8 cells, which were CD45RO-negative and positively selected for CCR7. This sequence originates from a man between 18 and 35 years old in good health. Some clones in this sample may be carry-over from other donors' samples. Sample: naive CD8+ T cells from PBMCs. The V and J genes are TRBV28 and TRBJ2-7, with 9 nucleotides matching TRBD2. The DNA for the CDR3 is TGTGCCAGCAGTTTGGCTAGCGGGACCTACGAGCAGTACTTC. This encodes CASSLASGTYEQYF.